This T cell receptor (beta chain) was found in a study of blood T cells in healthy people across ages. Trimming took off 9 bases at V and 7 bases at J, with 12 bases between the two ends. Germline assignment: CDR1 KGHDR and CDR2 SFDVKD. CDR3 size: 12 residues. Combining a sample-barcoded 5' primer with a J-beta primer mix, a second PCR ran for roughly 7 to 11 cycles. Via MiXCR, TCRdb re-called the 5' RACE reads, giving one row per CDR3 protein. The sample holds about 680,000 distinct CDR3 sequences; over 45% are singletons and the top ten take 25% to 35%. In the case of this clonotype: What it binds is unknown.

General observations from the study: Researchers deemed the diversity estimates from one million T cells underestimates.

The origin of this receptor is an older woman in good health. The V gene is TRBV24-1, the J gene TRBJ2-1, with D perhaps matching TRBD2 (5 bases). Specimen: blood. This CDR3 is CATAVSGNEQFF. Here the CDR3 DNA reads TGTGCCACCGCTGTTTCGGGAAATGAGCAGTTCTTC.